Detailed here is one T cell receptor beta chain. The antigen is not known. Drawn from each donor were ten milliliters of peripheral blood. Sample-barcoded 5' priming and a J-beta primer mix drove a second PCR of roughly 6 to 12 cycles. TCRdb used MiXCR to reprocess the 5' RACE reads, holding one entry per CDR3 protein. The sample carries 650,000 to 1,000,000 distinct CDR3 sequences, 46% recorded once. The record originates from a study of blood T cells in healthy people across ages. Study-wide results and caveats: Naive T cell percentage showed a strong correlation with the diversity of TCR beta.

Sequences were obtained from blood. This sequence originates from a man older than 75 in good health.

The CDR3, as DNA: TGTGCCAGTACTCACCAGGACAGACCCACAGATACGCAGTATTTT. Protein product: CASTHQDRPTDTQYF. The chain joins TRBV19 to TRBJ2-3; a possible D gene is TRBD1 (6 bases). The germline V gene encodes CDR1 LNHDA and CDR2 SQIVND (reference sequence). The CDR3 length is 15 residues. Trimming removed 7 bases at V and 2 bases at J, with 16 bases between.